Described below is a single TCR beta chain sequence and its context. The V and J ends lost 4 bases and 6 bases respectively, with 14 bases between them. The CDR3 spans 14 residues. Germline V lookup: CDR1 SGHKS, CDR2 YYEKEE (reference sequence). This record belongs to a study of blood T cell repertoires in COVID-19. As for the study in general: Nucleic acid was either cDNA or gDNA, and it came from T cells, B-cell-depleted T cells, or PBMCs.

In the original processing: From reference gene primer amplification, estimates of nucleated cell counts were derived. Produced via immunoSEQ multiplex PCR; TCRdb's table is partial and in-frame only. V and J calls and clone size are copied from that table; D and trimming were computed from the DNA. The profile covers 65,000 to 90,000 clones, with 87% appearing a single time and roughly 11% taken by the ten largest. The clonotype comes from a woman aged 18-29 years with acute or convalescent COVID-19. The chain recombines TRBV5-5 with TRBJ1-5; D gene uncertain. Sequenced: peripheral blood. The CDR3 sequence: CASSPLALVQPQHF. In DNA form, the CDR3 reads TGTGCCAGCAGCCCGCTGGCCTTGGTTCAGCCCCAGCATTTT.